This T cell receptor (beta chain) was sequenced for a study of control samples from healthy donors and cancer patients. Clones were sequenced by immunoSEQ multiplex PCR, and TCRdb holds only the in-frame ones, with some missing. Found here are some 120,000 clones, 85% to 95% of them singletons; the top ten hold 1.5% to 2%. The receptor was isolated from a man aged 50-60 years with head and neck cancer. Input material: PBMCs.

CDR3 amino acids: CASSRGDTEAFF. In DNA, the CDR3 is TGTGCCAGCAGTAGGGGCGACACTGAAGCTTTCTTT. This chain connects TRBV6-5 to TRBJ1-1, with a weak D call TRBD1 (5 bases). This CDR3 has 12 amino acids. Germline V gene data show CDR1 as MNHEY and CDR2 as SVGAGI. The ends were cut back, 5 bases at V and 3 bases at J, with 7 bases in the middle.